Presented here are 17 T cell receptor beta chains from one specimen sequenced in a study of blood T cells in healthy people across ages. For the second PCR, which ran for roughly 6 to 11 cycles, a sample-barcoded 5' primer and a J-beta primer mix were used. TCRdb re-called the 5' RACE reads through MiXCR, storing one row per CDR3 protein. The data contain approximately 800,000 distinct CDR3 sequences, about a quarter of them seen just once; the ten biggest clones take up under 3%. This same sample was also part of a study on T cells of mothers and their children.

Sequencing was done on a sample of blood. The receptors derive from a boy between 10 and 17 years old in good health.

A few counts support this clonotype. V and J are TRBV4-1 and TRBJ2-5; TRBD1 aligns across 8 bases. Germline V gives CDR1 MGHRA, CDR2 YSYEKL. Germline trimming cut 0 bases from V and 5 bases from J; bases unmatched to any gene: 5. This CDR3 has 15 residues. The CDR3: CASSQEDRGMETQYF. The CDR3 DNA reads as TGCGCCAGCAGCCAAGAAGACAGGGGTATGGAGACCCAGTACTTC.

This clonotype showed up just a few times. V is TRBV29-1 and J is TRBJ1-1; a weak D match, TRBD1 (6 bases). The CDR3 extends over 14 amino acids. The V and J ends lost 6 bases and 10 bases respectively, with 24 bases between them. Germline V gene lookup returns CDR1 SQVTM and CDR2 ANQGSEA. CDR3 DNA sequence: TGCAGCGTCGAGGGGGACGGTCGAGGATTAGGAGCTTTCTTT. Translation gives CSVEGDGRGLGAFF. Based on the CDR3 plus reference TRBV29-1 and TRBJ1-1, the full variable domain is SAVISQKPSRDICQRGTSLTIQCQVDSQVTMMFWYRQQPGQSLTLIATANQGSEATYESGFVIDKFPISRPNLTFSTLTVSNMSPEDSSIYLCSVEGDGRGLGAFFGQGTRLTVV.

This clonotype was found a few times. This chain joins TRBV14 and TRBJ2-5, with D perhaps assigned TRBD1 or TRBD2 (5 bases each). CDR1 SGHDN and CDR2 FVKESK come from the germline V gene. Trimming took 2 bases from V and 1 from J, leaving 17 bases between them. The CDR3 extends over 17 amino acids. CDR3 amino acids: CASSQPRAEGPQETQYF. In DNA, the CDR3 is TGTGCCAGCAGCCAACCACGAGCAGAGGGGCCCCAAGAGACCCAGTACTTC.

This clonotype was counted a few times. The chain carries TRBV5-1 and TRBJ2-3, with D hard to call. CDR1 is SGHRS and CDR2 is YFSETQ in the germline V gene. V lost 0 bases to trimming and J lost 2 bases, with 7 bases between them. The CDR3 sequence is 14 residues long. CDR3: CASSLEKPTDTQYF. The CDR3 DNA is TGCGCCAGCAGCTTGGAGAAGCCCACAGATACGCAGTATTTT.

In this sample, this clonotype turned up a few times. This chain joins TRBV29-1 and TRBJ2-4, with D maybe TRBD1 (6 bases). The CDR3 is 13 amino acids. V was shortened by 6 bases and J by 3 bases, with 12 bases between the two germline ends. Germline V gene sequence: CDR1 SQVTM, CDR2 ANQGSEA. The CDR3 DNA reads TGCAGCGTCTTACAGGGAGTCAAAAACATTCAGTACTTC. Protein product: CSVLQGVKNIQYF.

This rearrangement joins TRBV20-1 to TRBJ2-5; 9 nucleotides align to TRBD1. The CDR3 sequence is 18 residues long. CDR1 DFQATT and CDR2 SNEGSKA come from the germline V gene (reference sequence). V shed 0 bases and J 7 bases; nucleotides not matched to a gene: 18. CDR3: CSARDPRDRVLVEGTQYF. The DNA for the CDR3 is TGCAGTGCTAGAGACCCCCGGGACAGGGTTCTGGTTGAAGGGACCCAGTACTTC.

The chain joins TRBV5-1 to TRBJ2-7; a possible D gene is TRBD1 (5 bases). V gave up 4 bases and J gave up 2 bases, with 13 bases separating them. The germline V gene encodes CDR1 SGHRS and CDR2 YFSETQ. CDR3 size: 14 residues. The CDR3 reads CASSLRVFAYEQYF. CDR3 bases: TGCGCCAGCAGCCTCAGGGTATTCGCCTACGAGCAGTACTTC.

V is TRBV6-5 and J is TRBJ2-3; 10 positions match TRBD1. Germline V gene data show CDR1 as MNHEY and CDR2 as SVGAGI. The CDR3 extends over 15 amino acids. J lost 4 bases, V lost 2 bases, and 3 bases had no gene match. CDR3 DNA: TGTGCCAGCAGTTACGGAGGGACAGGGGCAGATACGCAGTATTTT. This sequence encodes CASSYGGTGADTQYF.

This clonotype has more than one count but fewer than ten. The chain recombines TRBV6-1 with TRBJ2-5, with 7 nucleotides matching TRBD1. The germline CDR1 and CDR2 sequences are MNHNS and SASEGT. This CDR3 contains 13 residues. Trimming removed 6 bases from V and 5 bases from J; junction bases left unmatched: 6. Written as DNA, the CDR3 is TGTGCCAGCAGCGCAGACAGGGCGGAGACCCAGTACTTC. This gives the protein CASSADRAETQYF.

This clonotype was seen a handful of times. V and J are TRBV10-3 and TRBJ2-5; D gene ambiguous. The germline V gene has CDR1 ENHRY and CDR2 SYGVKD. V lost 10 bases and J 1 base, leaving 16 bases between the germline ends. This CDR3 is built from 14 residues. CDR3 residues: CATIDPPFQETQYF. Written as DNA, the CDR3 is TGTGCCACTATAGACCCACCGTTCCAAGAGACCCAGTACTTC.

This clonotype occurred a few times. Compared with germline, one end of the junction differs, possibly owing to a read error. The rearrangement uses TRBV7-2 and TRBJ1-6; 8 nucleotides align to TRBD1. CDR1 and CDR2 (germline): SGHTA, FQGNSA. The CDR3 is 15 amino acids. The CDR3 sequence is CASTKSGGYDSPLHF. CDR3 nucleotides: TGTGCCAGCACCAAGTCAGGGGGCTATGATTCACCCCTCCACTTT.

This clonotype occurred a few times. The CDR3 protein is CASSLEFTNYGYTF. The CDR3 DNA is TGCGCCAGCAGCTTGGAGTTCACGAACTATGGCTACACCTTC. The V call is TRBV5-1, the J call TRBJ1-2; D gene ambiguous. Trimming cost V 0 bases and J 2 bases, with 8 bases left between them. Per germline, CDR1 SGHRS and CDR2 YFSETQ. This CDR3 comprises 14 residues. Full variable domain (outside the CDR3, taken from reference TRBV5-1 and TRBJ1-2): KAGVTQTPRYLIKTRGQQVTLSCSPISGHRSVSWYQQTPGQGLQFLFEYFSETQRNKGNFPGRFSGRQFSNSRSEMNVSTLELGDSALYLCASSLEFTNYGYTFGSGTRLTVV.

The chain is built from TRBV9 and TRBJ2-1, with D perhaps matching TRBD2 (5 bases). Germline lookup yields CDR1 SGDLS and CDR2 YYNGEE. CDR3 length: 15 amino acids. V dropped 0 bases and J dropped 0 bases, with 7 bases sitting between them. The CDR3 sequence is CASSVVGSSYNEQFF. The CDR3 region has the DNA TGTGCCAGCAGCGTAGTGGGGAGCTCCTACAATGAGCAGTTCTTC.

The chain combines TRBV5-1 with TRBJ1-1; TRBD1 aligns across 9 bases. Trimming at V came to 0 bases and at J to 0 bases, leaving 3 bases not matched to a gene. The CDR3 length is 16 residues. The germline V gene encodes CDR1 SGHRS and CDR2 YFSETQ. Written as DNA, the CDR3 is TGCGCCAGCAGCTTGGAGACAGGGGGGATGAACACTGAAGCTTTCTTT. Its translation: CASSLETGGMNTEAFF.

The V gene is TRBV3-1, the J gene TRBJ2-1; D gene unclear. The CDR3 is 13 residues long. Trimming cost V 4 bases and J 7 bases, with 11 bases left between them. Germline lookup yields CDR1 LGHDT and CDR2 YNNKEL (reference sequence). As DNA, the CDR3 is TGTGCCAGCAGCCTGCTGAAGGTGAATGAGCAGTTCTTC. As protein: CASSLLKVNEQFF.

CDR3 region: CASSYSHTSSYEQYF. The DNA for the CDR3 is TGTGCCAGCAGTTACTCCCATACATCCTCCTACGAGCAGTACTTC. The chain carries TRBV6-5 and TRBJ2-5; D unclear. The J call may not be correct, given that the DNA end is closer to TRBJ2-7. The germline CDR1 and CDR2 sequences are MNHEY and SVGAGI. The CDR3 is 15 amino acids.

The chain employs TRBV5-1 and TRBJ2-1, with a tentative D call TRBD2 (6 bases). Deletions cut 3 bases from V and 4 bases from J, with 14 bases between. Germline CDR1 is SGHRS and CDR2 is YFSETQ. CDR3 length equals 15 residues. The chain's CDR3 is CASSSNVAAYNEQFF. The CDR3 coding sequence is TGCGCCAGCAGCTCTAATGTAGCGGCTTACAATGAGCAGTTCTTC.